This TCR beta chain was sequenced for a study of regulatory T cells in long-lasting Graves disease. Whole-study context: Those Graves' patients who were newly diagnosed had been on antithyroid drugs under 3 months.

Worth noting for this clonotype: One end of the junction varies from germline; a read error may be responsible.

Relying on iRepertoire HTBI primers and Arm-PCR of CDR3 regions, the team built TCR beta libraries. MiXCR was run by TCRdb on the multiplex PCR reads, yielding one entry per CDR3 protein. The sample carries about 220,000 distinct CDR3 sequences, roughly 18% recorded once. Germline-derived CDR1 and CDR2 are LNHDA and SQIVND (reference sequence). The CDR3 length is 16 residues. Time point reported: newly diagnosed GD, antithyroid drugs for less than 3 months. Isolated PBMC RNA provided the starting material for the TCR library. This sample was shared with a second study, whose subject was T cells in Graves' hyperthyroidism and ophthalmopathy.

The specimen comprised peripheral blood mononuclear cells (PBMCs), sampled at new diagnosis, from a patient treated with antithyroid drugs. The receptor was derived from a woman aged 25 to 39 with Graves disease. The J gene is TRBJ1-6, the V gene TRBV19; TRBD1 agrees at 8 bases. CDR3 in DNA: TGTGCCGGTAGTAGACCGGGACAGGTCAATAATTCACCCCTCCACTTT. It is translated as CAGSRPGQVNNSPLHF.